The clone carrying this TCR beta chain was seen a few times. What it recognizes is unknown. This specimen comes from a study of shared clonotypes between healthy human individuals. Findings and limits, study-wide: Researchers found naive subsets generally carried larger estimated richness than memory subsets.

This CDR3 contains 13 residues. V lost 1 base, J lost 8 bases, and 12 bases lay in between. Per germline, CDR1 SQVTM and CDR2 ANQGSEA. Replicate PCRs run on sorted subsets employed around 200 ng DNA, around 27,000 T cell genomes. The method was immunoSEQ multiplex PCR; TCRdb's version includes in-frame clones alone and lacks a portion of them. The profile shows roughly 1,000,000 clones, 75% to 85% of them singletons. This sequence was found in a man younger than 35 in good health. Some clones in this sample may be carry-over from other donors' samples. V usage is TRBV29-1 and J usage is TRBJ2-1; TRBD2 is a possible D gene (6 bases). The source material was memory CD4+ T cells from PBMCs. Subset of the sample: CD45RA-negative fraction. The CDR3 protein is CSVEGTKFDEQFF. For the CDR3, the DNA is TGCAGCGTTGAAGGGACTAAGTTTGATGAGCAGTTCTTC.